These T cell receptor beta chains were read from a single sample in a study of OX40 agonist ivuxolimab in advanced cancers. Libraries were prepared by immunoSEQ multiplex PCR; TCRdb keeps only in-frame clonotypes and omits some of them. The sample holds around 69,000 clones; roughly 84% are singletons and the top ten take around 1.5%. Sequenced material: CD4+ or CD8+ T cells sorted from blood, taken in a trial of the OX40 agonist ivuxolimab. All receptors come from an adult with an advanced solid tumor such as melanoma, head and neck, liver or kidney cancer. Each CDR3 is given with its conserved first and last residue. D genes are given only for firm matches. The size field is filled for only some rows; it gives once, few, many or a size class.

>.|TRBV7-6|TRBJ2-1|.
CASSAAVSSYNEQFF
TGTGCCAGCAGCGCAGCTGTCAGCTCCTACAATGAGCAGTTCTTC
>.|TRBV5-1|TRBJ2-3|.
CASSLVESTDTQYF
TGCGCCAGCAGCTTGGTTGAGTCCACAGATACGCAGTATTTT
>.|TRBV6-1|TRBJ2-4|.
CASSAGESAKNIQYF
TGTGCCAGCAGTGCAGGAGAGTCAGCCAAAAACATTCAGTACTTC
>.|TRBV18|TRBJ2-7|.
CASSPPSDSHEQYF
TGTGCCAGCTCACCACCATCCGACAGCCACGAGCAGTACTTC
>.|TRBV27|TRBJ2-1|.
CASNSQGHRGYNEQFF
TGTGCCAGCAACTCACAGGGACATCGAGGATACAATGAGCAGTTCTTC
>.|TRBV4-2|TRBJ2-1|once
CASSQEVRALEYNEQFF
TGTGCCAGCAGCCAAGAGGTTCGGGCCTTGGAATACAATGAGCAGTTCTTC
>TRBD2|TRBV28|TRBJ2-7|.
CASTSSGLAGYEQYF
TGTGCCAGCACTTCGTCGGGACTAGCGGGCTACGAGCAGTACTTC
>TRBD1|TRBV7-2|TRBJ2-7|few
CASSYNRGPEQYF
TGTGCCAGCAGCTATAACAGGGGGCCCGAGCAGTACTTC
>.|TRBV7-2|TRBJ1-2|.
CASSLGVSYGYTF
TGTGCCAGCAGCTTAGGAGTTTCCTATGGCTACACCTTC
>TRBD2|TRBV2|TRBJ2-7|.
CATSKGTSTSYEQYF
TGTGCCACCAGCAAGGGGACTAGCACCTCCTACGAGCAGTACTTC
>.|TRBV6-5|TRBJ1-5|.
CASSYVQHIPQHF
TGTGCCAGCAGTTACGTCCAGCATATACCCCAGCATTTT
>.|TRBV10-3|TRBJ1-1|many
CAITTGPRGTEAFF
TGTGCCATCACTACAGGCCCCCGGGGCACTGAAGCTTTCTTT
>.|TRBV29-1|TRBJ2-3|few
CSVPPGDSNWAQYF
TGCAGCGTCCCCCCTGGGGACTCCAACTGGGCGCAGTATTTT
>TRBD1|TRBV6-5|TRBJ2-7|.
CVVLQTGGSYEQYF
TGTGTGGTACTGCAGACAGGGGGCTCCTACGAGCAGTACTTC
>.|TRBV7-2|TRBJ2-1|.
CASSPGTFPYNEQFF
TGTGCCAGCAGCCCCGGGACATTCCCCTACAATGAGCAGTTCTTC
>.|TRBV10-1|TRBJ2-3|.
CASSEEPTDTQYF
TGCGCCAGCAGTGAGGAACCCACAGATACGCAGTATTTT
>.|TRBV11-2|TRBJ1-6|.
CASSLRTGFSPLHF
TGTGCCAGCAGCTTACGGACCGGGTTTTCACCCCTCCACTTT
>.|TRBV20-1|TRBJ2-7|.
CSAVQYEQYF
TGCAGTGCTGTCCAATACGAGCAGTACTTC
>TRBD1|TRBV9|TRBJ2-3|.
CASSERTGDTDTQYF
TGTGCCAGCAGCGAGAGGACAGGGGACACAGATACGCAGTATTTT
>TRBD1|TRBV7-6|TRBJ2-7|.
CASSQHQGDEQYF
TGTGCCAGCAGCCAACACCAGGGGGACGAGCAGTACTTC
>.|TRBV15|TRBJ1-1|.
CATSRDRGNWEAFF
TGTGCCACCAGCAGAGATAGGGGGAACTGGGAAGCTTTCTTT
>.|TRBV7-2|TRBJ2-7|.
CASGWQSPYEQYF
TGTGCCAGCGGGTGGCAGTCCCCCTACGAGCAGTACTTC
>TRBD1|TRBV6-6|TRBJ1-2|.
CASSTVGTGNYGYTF
TGTGCCAGCAGTACCGTTGGGACAGGGAACTATGGCTACACCTTC
>.|TRBV27|TRBJ1-6|.
CASSPRGAVYNSPLHF
TGTGCCAGCAGTCCCCGGGGGGCCGTATATAATTCACCCCTCCACTTT
>.|TRBV28|TRBJ2-1|.
CASSNTNYNEQFF
TGTGCCAGCAGCAATACGAACTACAATGAGCAGTTCTTC
>.|TRBV12-5|TRBJ2-1|.
CASGQTPKASGLYSEQFF
TGTGCTAGTGGTCAAACCCCCAAAGCGAGCGGACTTTACAGTGAGCAGTTCTTC